Listed below are T cell receptor beta chains from one sample, sequenced in a study of shared clonotypes between healthy human individuals. The data were produced by immunoSEQ multiplex PCR, yet TCRdb's version contains in-frame clones alone and is incomplete. The sample lists about 2.4 million clones, 80% to 95% occurring once. Sequencing was done on a sample of naive CD4+ T cells from PBMCs. The origin of the receptors is a man between 18 and 35 years old in good health. Some clones in this sample may be carry-over from other donors' samples. The CDR3 runs from the conserved cysteine through the conserved F or W. The order of the fields is V gene, D gene, J gene, CDR3 protein. The D gene is left open where the match is weak.

v_gene: TRBV10-3; d_gene: .; j_gene: TRBJ1-1; CDR3aa: CAITGQLNTEAFF
v_gene: TRBV7-9; d_gene: .; j_gene: TRBJ1-5; CDR3aa: CASSLGENSNQPQHF
v_gene: TRBV25-1; d_gene: TRBD2; j_gene: TRBJ2-5; CDR3aa: CASSSGARETQYF
v_gene: TRBV9; d_gene: TRBD1; j_gene: TRBJ1-2; CDR3aa: CASMRSAYGQGEGYTF
v_gene: TRBV28; d_gene: TRBD1; j_gene: TRBJ2-1; CDR3aa: CASSSGQGYEQFF
v_gene: TRBV7-9; d_gene: .; j_gene: TRBJ1-1; CDR3aa: CASSLVRDRDTEAFF
v_gene: TRBV2; d_gene: .; j_gene: TRBJ2-1; CDR3aa: CASSVERDNEQFF
v_gene: TRBV7-9; d_gene: .; j_gene: TRBJ2-1; CDR3aa: CASSWSTGTEYNEQFF
v_gene: TRBV28; d_gene: .; j_gene: TRBJ1-4; CDR3aa: CASSPPGAIEKEKLFF
v_gene: TRBV5-1; d_gene: TRBD1; j_gene: TRBJ1-2; CDR3aa: CASSFVIQGFGFGYTF
v_gene: TRBV7-9; d_gene: TRBD2; j_gene: TRBJ2-5; CDR3aa: CASSHGRGETQYF
v_gene: TRBV30; d_gene: .; j_gene: TRBJ1-2; CDR3aa: CAWSEGGNSYGYTF
v_gene: TRBV2; d_gene: TRBD1; j_gene: TRBJ2-7; CDR3aa: CASSVGRGREQYF
v_gene: TRBV11-2; d_gene: .; j_gene: TRBJ2-1; CDR3aa: CASSTGGLPRDEQFF
v_gene: TRBV5-6; d_gene: .; j_gene: TRBJ1-4; CDR3aa: CASSFGGRNEKLFF
v_gene: TRBV11-3; d_gene: TRBD2; j_gene: TRBJ2-1; CDR3aa: CASSSGTSGISVF
v_gene: TRBV5-1; d_gene: TRBD1; j_gene: TRBJ1-2; CDR3aa: CASTSGTGSYGYTF
v_gene: TRBV2; d_gene: .; j_gene: TRBJ2-3; CDR3aa: CASRSSGDTQYF
v_gene: TRBV28; d_gene: TRBD2; j_gene: TRBJ2-3; CDR3aa: CASSLLLAGGPTDTQYF
v_gene: TRBV21-1; d_gene: .; j_gene: TRBJ2-3; CDR3aa: CASSPRTGCTDTQYF
v_gene: TRBV28; d_gene: .; j_gene: TRBJ2-7; CDR3aa: CASSFLGRVYEQYF
v_gene: TRBV9; d_gene: .; j_gene: TRBJ1-5; CDR3aa: CASSPGAGNQPQHF
v_gene: TRBV27; d_gene: .; j_gene: TRBJ2-3; CDR3aa: CASSLPPDTQYF
v_gene: TRBV18; d_gene: .; j_gene: TRBJ2-5; CDR3aa: CASSDLPASSQETQYF
v_gene: TRBV6-1; d_gene: .; j_gene: TRBJ1-2; CDR3aa: CASTDRGYETSFTF
v_gene: TRBV21-1; d_gene: .; j_gene: TRBJ1-1; CDR3aa: CASSKSNSERGRMNTEAFF
v_gene: TRBV5-4; d_gene: .; j_gene: TRBJ2-1; CDR3aa: CASSLDQGPYNEQFF
v_gene: TRBV7-9; d_gene: .; j_gene: TRBJ1-1; CDR3aa: CASSLGGDRAFF
v_gene: TRBV29-1; d_gene: .; j_gene: TRBJ1-5; CDR3aa: CSVAIGGINQPQHF
v_gene: TRBV11-1; d_gene: .; j_gene: TRBJ1-2; CDR3aa: CASSGTGRYGYTF
v_gene: TRBV5-1; d_gene: .; j_gene: TRBJ2-4; CDR3aa: CASSTGSGLAKNIQYF
v_gene: TRBV18; d_gene: TRBD2; j_gene: TRBJ2-5; CDR3aa: CASSPGLTSGRQETQYF
v_gene: TRBV6-5; d_gene: .; j_gene: TRBJ2-7; CDR3aa: CASSYTRVTYEQYF
v_gene: TRBV5-1; d_gene: .; j_gene: TRBJ2-5; CDR3aa: CASSWGTGNQETQYF
v_gene: TRBV28; d_gene: .; j_gene: TRBJ1-2; CDR3aa: CASKSGLGGYTF
v_gene: TRBV28; d_gene: .; j_gene: TRBJ1-4; CDR3aa: CASSLAGATTNEKLFF
v_gene: TRBV28; d_gene: .; j_gene: TRBJ2-1; CDR3aa: CASGRGAYNEQFF
v_gene: TRBV11-2; d_gene: .; j_gene: TRBJ2-7; CDR3aa: CASSFGAGNYEQYF
v_gene: TRBV7-8; d_gene: .; j_gene: TRBJ1-1; CDR3aa: CASSPTVNTEAFF
v_gene: TRBV20-1; d_gene: .; j_gene: TRBJ1-2; CDR3aa: CSAVASSF
v_gene: TRBV11-2; d_gene: .; j_gene: TRBJ1-1; CDR3aa: CASSLLGAGTEAFF
v_gene: TRBV20-1; d_gene: .; j_gene: TRBJ2-5; CDR3aa: CSGASPETQYF
v_gene: TRBV30; d_gene: .; j_gene: TRBJ1-5; CDR3aa: CAWSRGGTIQPQHF
v_gene: TRBV7-3; d_gene: .; j_gene: TRBJ2-2; CDR3aa: CASARDINTGELFF
v_gene: TRBV5-4; d_gene: .; j_gene: TRBJ2-3; CDR3aa: CASDPGPTQNTQYF
v_gene: TRBV9; d_gene: .; j_gene: TRBJ1-1; CDR3aa: CASSTTGAGAGAFF
v_gene: TRBV4-2; d_gene: .; j_gene: TRBJ2-7; CDR3aa: CASSQGGRAAHTIF
v_gene: TRBV9; d_gene: .; j_gene: TRBJ2-7; CDR3aa: CASSPQTGAYEQYF
v_gene: TRBV5-1; d_gene: .; j_gene: TRBJ1-1; CDR3aa: CASYDQGGTEAFF
v_gene: TRBV4-2; d_gene: .; j_gene: TRBJ2-7; CDR3aa: CASSRDFLGSYEQYF
v_gene: TRBV11-3; d_gene: .; j_gene: TRBJ2-7; CDR3aa: CASSRGPAYEQYF
v_gene: TRBV2; d_gene: .; j_gene: TRBJ1-1; CDR3aa: CASSEGVNTEAFF
v_gene: TRBV15; d_gene: .; j_gene: TRBJ1-3; CDR3aa: CATSRGGLQEESGNTIYF
v_gene: TRBV5-5; d_gene: TRBD2; j_gene: TRBJ2-3; CDR3aa: CASSRTVAGGQDTQYF
v_gene: TRBV19; d_gene: .; j_gene: TRBJ1-4; CDR3aa: CASSMGKLFF
v_gene: TRBV18; d_gene: .; j_gene: TRBJ2-3; CDR3aa: CASSPVADTDTQYF